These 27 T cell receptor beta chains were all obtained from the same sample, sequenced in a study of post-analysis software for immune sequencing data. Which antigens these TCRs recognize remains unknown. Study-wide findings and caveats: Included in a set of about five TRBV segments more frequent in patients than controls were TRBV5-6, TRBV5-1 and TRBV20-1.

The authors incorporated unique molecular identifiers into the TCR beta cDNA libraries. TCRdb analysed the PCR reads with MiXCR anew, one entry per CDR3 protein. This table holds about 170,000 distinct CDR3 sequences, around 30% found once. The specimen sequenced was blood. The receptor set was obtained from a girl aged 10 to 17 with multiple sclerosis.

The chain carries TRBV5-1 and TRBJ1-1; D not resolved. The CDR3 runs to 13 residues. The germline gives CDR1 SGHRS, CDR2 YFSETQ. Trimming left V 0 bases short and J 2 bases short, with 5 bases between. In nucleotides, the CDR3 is TGCGCCAGCAGCTTGGAGGACAACACTGAAGCTTTCTTT. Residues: CASSLEDNTEAFF.

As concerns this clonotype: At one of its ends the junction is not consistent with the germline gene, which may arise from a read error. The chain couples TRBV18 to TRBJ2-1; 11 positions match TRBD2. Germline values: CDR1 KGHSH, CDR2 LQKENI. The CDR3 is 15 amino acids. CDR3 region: CASAGLAGGYKEQFF. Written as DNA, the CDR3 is TGTGCCAGCGCCGGGCTAGCGGGAGGTTACAAGGAGCAGTTCTTC.

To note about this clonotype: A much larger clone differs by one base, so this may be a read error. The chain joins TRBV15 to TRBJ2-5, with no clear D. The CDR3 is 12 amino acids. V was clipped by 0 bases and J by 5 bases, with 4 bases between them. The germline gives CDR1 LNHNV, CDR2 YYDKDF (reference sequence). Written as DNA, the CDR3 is TGTGCCACCAGCAGAGATTGGGAGACCCAGTACTTC. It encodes CATSRDWETQYF.

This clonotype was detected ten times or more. CDR3 residues: CASRDRGPLGSPLHF. The CDR3, as DNA: TGCGCCAGCCGGGACAGGGGACCATTGGGTTCACCCCTCCACTTT. This chain links TRBV4-1 with TRBJ1-6; 10 positions match TRBD1. The CDR3 spans 15 residues. Germline V lookup: CDR1 MGHRA, CDR2 YSYEKL. V lost 8 bases and J lost 9; bases outside the gene matches: 10.

The CDR3 is CASSQDLEGSTYEQYF. The CDR3 DNA sequence: TGCGCCAGCAGCCAAGATCTGGAGGGATCCACCTACGAGCAGTACTTC. This chain joins TRBV4-1 and TRBJ2-7, with D possibly matching TRBD2 (6 bases). This CDR3 is built from 16 residues. CDR1 and CDR2 (germline): MGHRA, YSYEKL. The V gene lost 0 bases and the J gene lost 2 bases, with 14 bases spanning the gap.

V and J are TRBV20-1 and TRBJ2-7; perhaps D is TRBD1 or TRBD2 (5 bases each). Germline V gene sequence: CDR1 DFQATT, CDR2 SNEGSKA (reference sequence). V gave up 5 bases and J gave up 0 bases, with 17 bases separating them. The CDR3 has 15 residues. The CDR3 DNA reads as TGCAGTGCTGGACGACCGGGACCGAGCTCCTACGAGCAGTACTTC. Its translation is CSAGRPGPSSYEQYF.

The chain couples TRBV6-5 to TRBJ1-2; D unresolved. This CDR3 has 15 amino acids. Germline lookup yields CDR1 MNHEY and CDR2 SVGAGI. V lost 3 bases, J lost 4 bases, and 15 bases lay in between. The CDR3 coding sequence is TGTGCCAGCAGTTATGCGACGGCCAGCGGCTATGGCTACACCTTC. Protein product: CASSYATASGYGYTF.

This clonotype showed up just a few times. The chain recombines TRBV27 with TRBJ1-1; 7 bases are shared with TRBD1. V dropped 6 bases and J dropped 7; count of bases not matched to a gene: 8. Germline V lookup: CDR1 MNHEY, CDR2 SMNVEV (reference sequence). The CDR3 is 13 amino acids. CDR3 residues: CASSPVGTVEAFF. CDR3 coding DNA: TGTGCCAGCAGCCCAGTCGGGACAGTTGAAGCTTTCTTT.

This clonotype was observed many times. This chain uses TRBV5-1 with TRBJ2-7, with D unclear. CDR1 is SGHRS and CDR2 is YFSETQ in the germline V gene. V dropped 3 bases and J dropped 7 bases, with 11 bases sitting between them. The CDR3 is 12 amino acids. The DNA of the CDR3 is TGCGCCAGCAGCTATGACGGAACGGAGCAGTACTTC. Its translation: CASSYDGTEQYF. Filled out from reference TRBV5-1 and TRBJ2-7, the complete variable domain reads KAGVTQTPRYLIKTRGQQVTLSCSPISGHRSVSWYQQTPGQGLQFLFEYFSETQRNKGNFPGRFSGRQFSNSRSEMNVSTLELGDSALYLCASSYDGTEQYFGPGTRLTVT.

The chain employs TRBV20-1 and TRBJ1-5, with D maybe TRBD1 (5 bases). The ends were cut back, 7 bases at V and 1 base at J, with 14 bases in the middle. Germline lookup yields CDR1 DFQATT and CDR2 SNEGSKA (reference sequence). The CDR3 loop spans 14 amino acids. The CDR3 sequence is CSVLAGRSNQPQHF. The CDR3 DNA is TGCAGTGTTCTGGCAGGGAGAAGCAATCAGCCCCAGCATTTT.

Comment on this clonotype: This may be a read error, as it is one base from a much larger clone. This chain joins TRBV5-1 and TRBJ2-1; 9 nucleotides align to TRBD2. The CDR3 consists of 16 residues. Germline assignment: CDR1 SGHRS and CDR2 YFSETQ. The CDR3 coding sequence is TGCGCCAGCAGCCCGGGCAGCGGGAGGTCCTACAATGGGCAGTTCTTC. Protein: CASSPGSGRSYNGQFF.

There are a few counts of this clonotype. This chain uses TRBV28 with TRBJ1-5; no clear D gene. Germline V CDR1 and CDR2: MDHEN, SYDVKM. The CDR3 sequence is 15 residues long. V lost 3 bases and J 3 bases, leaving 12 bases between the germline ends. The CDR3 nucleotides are TGTGCCAGCAGTTTTGCCCTCCCCTACAATCAGCCCCAGCATTTT. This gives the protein CASSFALPYNQPQHF.

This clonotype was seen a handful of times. CDR3 loop: CACKTSGSNYEQFF. Written as DNA, the CDR3 is TGTGCCTGCAAAACTAGCGGGAGTAACTATGAGCAGTTCTTC. The chain links TRBV30 to TRBJ2-1, with 11 bases identical to TRBD2. The CDR3 length is 14 residues. Germline trimming cut 6 bases from V and 8 bases from J; bases unmatched to any gene: 9. CDR1 and CDR2 (germline): GTSNPN, SVGIG (reference sequence).

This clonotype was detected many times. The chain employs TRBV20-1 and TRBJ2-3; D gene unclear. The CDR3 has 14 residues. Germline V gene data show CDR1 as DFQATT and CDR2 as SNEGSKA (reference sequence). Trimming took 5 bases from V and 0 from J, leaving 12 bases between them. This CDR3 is CSAPSVSSTDTQYF. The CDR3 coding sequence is TGCAGTGCTCCGAGCGTCTCTAGCACAGATACGCAGTATTTT.

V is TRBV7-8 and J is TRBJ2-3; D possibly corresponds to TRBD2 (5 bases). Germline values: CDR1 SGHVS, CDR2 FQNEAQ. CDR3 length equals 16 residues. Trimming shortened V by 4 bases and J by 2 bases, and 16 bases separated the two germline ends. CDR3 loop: CASSSLAGLVTDTQYF. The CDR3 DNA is TGTGCCAGCAGCTCCCTTGCGGGCCTAGTCACAGATACGCAGTATTTT.

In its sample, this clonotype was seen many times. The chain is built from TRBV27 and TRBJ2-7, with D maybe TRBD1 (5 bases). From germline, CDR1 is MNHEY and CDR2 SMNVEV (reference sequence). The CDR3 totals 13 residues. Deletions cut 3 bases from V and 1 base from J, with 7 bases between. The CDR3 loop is CASSFQGSYEQYF. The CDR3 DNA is TGTGCCAGCAGTTTTCAGGGATCCTACGAGCAGTACTTC.

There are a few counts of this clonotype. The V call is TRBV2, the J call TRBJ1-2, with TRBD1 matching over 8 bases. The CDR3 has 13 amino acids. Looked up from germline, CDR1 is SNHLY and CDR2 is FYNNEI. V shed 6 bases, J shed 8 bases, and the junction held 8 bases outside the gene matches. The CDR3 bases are TGTGCCAGCAGCCTCACTACAGGGGGGGGCTACACCTTC. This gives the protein CASSLTTGGGYTF.

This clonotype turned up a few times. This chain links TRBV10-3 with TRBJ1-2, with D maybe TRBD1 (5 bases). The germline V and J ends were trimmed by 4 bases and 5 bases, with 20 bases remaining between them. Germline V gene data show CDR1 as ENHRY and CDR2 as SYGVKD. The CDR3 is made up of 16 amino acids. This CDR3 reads CAISGSGRGDFYGYTF. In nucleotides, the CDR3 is TGTGCCATCAGTGGGAGCGGTAGGGGTGATTTTTATGGCTACACCTTC.

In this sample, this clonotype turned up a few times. CDR3 loop: CASLPVSTDTQYF. The DNA for the CDR3 is TGTGCCAGCCTGCCCGTTTCCACAGATACGCAGTATTTT. The chain carries TRBV18 and TRBJ2-3; D not certain. Germline V gives CDR1 KGHSH, CDR2 LQKENI. This CDR3 comprises 13 residues. Trimming removed 8 bases at V and 2 bases at J, with 11 bases between.

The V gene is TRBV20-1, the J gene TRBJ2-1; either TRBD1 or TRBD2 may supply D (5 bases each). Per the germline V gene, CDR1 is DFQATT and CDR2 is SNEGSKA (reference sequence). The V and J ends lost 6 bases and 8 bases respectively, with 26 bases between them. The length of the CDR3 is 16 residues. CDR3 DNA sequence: TGCAGTGCCCAGTCTATCGCGGAATCGGGACGGGATGAGCAGTTCTTC. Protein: CSAQSIAESGRDEQFF.

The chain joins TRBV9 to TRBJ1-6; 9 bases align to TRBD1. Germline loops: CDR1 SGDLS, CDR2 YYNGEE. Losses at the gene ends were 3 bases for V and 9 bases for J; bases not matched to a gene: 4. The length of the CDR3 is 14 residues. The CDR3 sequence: CASSAGQGGSPLHF. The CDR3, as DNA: TGTGCCAGCAGCGCGGGACAGGGCGGTTCACCCCTCCACTTT.

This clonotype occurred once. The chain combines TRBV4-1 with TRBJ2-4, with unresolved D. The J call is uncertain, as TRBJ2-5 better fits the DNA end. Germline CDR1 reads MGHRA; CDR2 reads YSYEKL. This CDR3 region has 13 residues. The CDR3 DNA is TGCGCCAGCAGCCAAGTATCTATACAGACCCAGTACTTC. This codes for CASSQVSIQTQYF.

CDR3 in DNA: TGCAGCGTTGCCCTAACATACAATGAGCAGTTCTTC. Protein product: CSVALTYNEQFF. The chain combines TRBV29-1 with TRBJ2-1; D gene uncertain. V gave up 4 bases and J gave up 4 bases, with 8 bases separating them. The CDR3 is made up of 12 amino acids. Per germline, CDR1 SQVTM and CDR2 ANQGSEA.

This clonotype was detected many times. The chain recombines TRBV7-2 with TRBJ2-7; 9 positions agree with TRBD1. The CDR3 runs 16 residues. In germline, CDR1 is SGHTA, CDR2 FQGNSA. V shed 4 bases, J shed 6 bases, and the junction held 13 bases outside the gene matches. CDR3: CASSSRTGTGKGEQYF. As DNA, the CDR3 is TGTGCCAGCAGCTCAAGGACCGGGACAGGGAAGGGCGAGCAGTACTTC.

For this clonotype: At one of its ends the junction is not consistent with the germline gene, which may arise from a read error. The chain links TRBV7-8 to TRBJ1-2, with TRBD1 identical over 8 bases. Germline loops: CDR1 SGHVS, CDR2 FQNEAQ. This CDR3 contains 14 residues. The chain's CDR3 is CAGSPTRQGLGYTF. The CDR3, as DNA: TGTGCCGGCAGCCCAACAAGACAGGGGTTGGGCTACACCTTC.

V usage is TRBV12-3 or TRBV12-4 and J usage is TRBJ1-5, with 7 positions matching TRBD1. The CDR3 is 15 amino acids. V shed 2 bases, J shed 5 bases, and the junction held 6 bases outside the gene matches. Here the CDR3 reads CASSLRTGADQPQHF. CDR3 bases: TGTGCCAGCAGTTTACGAACAGGGGCAGATCAGCCCCAGCATTTT.

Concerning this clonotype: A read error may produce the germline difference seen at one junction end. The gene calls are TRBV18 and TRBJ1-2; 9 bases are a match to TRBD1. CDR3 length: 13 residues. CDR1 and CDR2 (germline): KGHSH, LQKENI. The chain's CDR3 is CACSLQGAYGYTF. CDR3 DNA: TGTGCCTGCTCACTACAGGGGGCATATGGCTACACCTTC.